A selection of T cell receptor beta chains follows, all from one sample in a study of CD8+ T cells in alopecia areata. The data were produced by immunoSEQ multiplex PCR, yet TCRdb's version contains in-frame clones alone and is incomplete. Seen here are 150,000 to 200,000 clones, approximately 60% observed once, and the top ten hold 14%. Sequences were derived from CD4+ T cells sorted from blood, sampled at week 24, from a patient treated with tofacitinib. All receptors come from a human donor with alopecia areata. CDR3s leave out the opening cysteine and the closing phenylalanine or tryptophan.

CDR3 protein: ASSQDWGQGNKQY; V gene: TRBV4-2
CDR3 protein: ASQKGQGVGGYT; V gene: TRBV6-5
CDR3 protein: ASSPQWGQPQH; V gene: TRBV5-1
CDR3 protein: ASTGSGGGYEQY; V gene: TRBV2
CDR3 protein: ASSWGSGQETQY; V gene: TRBV5-6
CDR3 protein: ASSRGAVEPQH; V gene: TRBV4-2
CDR3 protein: SVVGGQGIPTQY; V gene: TRBV29-1
CDR3 protein: ASISSSVHEQY; V gene: TRBV28
CDR3 protein: ASSLQDEKLF; V gene: TRBV7-9
CDR3 protein: SVRGIVSYEQY; V gene: TRBV29-1
CDR3 protein: ASSIGAPPTYEQY; V gene: TRBV13
CDR3 protein: ASSNGQRNQPQH; V gene: TRBV6-5
CDR3 protein: ASSLTPGAAETQY; V gene: TRBV9
CDR3 protein: ASSSDRSDYGYT; V gene: TRBV5-1
CDR3 protein: ASTPGTGEAYEQY; V gene: TRBV5-6
CDR3 protein: ASSVGRAYEQY; V gene: TRBV5-1
CDR3 protein: ACSTGEEQPQH; V gene: TRBV30
CDR3 protein: ATSPAAPDEQY; V gene: TRBV15
CDR3 protein: ASSSQGGVNTGELF; V gene: TRBV7-9
CDR3 protein: ASSLIDRAVEQY; V gene: TRBV5-6
CDR3 protein: ASSQGATEAF; V gene: TRBV6-1
CDR3 protein: ASSLTGQGSYEQY; V gene: TRBV5-6
CDR3 protein: SVEPLAAQF; V gene: TRBV29-1
CDR3 protein: SVGAGPNYGYT; V gene: TRBV29-1
CDR3 protein: ASSPHPDYGYT; V gene: TRBV7-2
CDR3 protein: ASSSRSDRTYEQY; V gene: TRBV7-6
CDR3 protein: SAGRDVDYGYT; V gene: TRBV29-1
CDR3 protein: ASRSKRDTGELF; V gene: TRBV4-2
CDR3 protein: ASSQDVRGANYGYT; V gene: TRBV4-2
CDR3 protein: ASSLARGETQY; V gene: TRBV7-3
CDR3 protein: ASSRTGYGYT; V gene: TRBV4-2
CDR3 protein: SVETGAYSYNEQF; V gene: TRBV29-1
CDR3 protein: ASSSQGGLLEKLF; V gene: TRBV9
CDR3 protein: ASSLQDSTNTEAF; V gene: TRBV18
CDR3 protein: ASSASGGYKYEQY; V gene: TRBV11-3
CDR3 protein: ASSPRQGAYNSPLH; V gene: TRBV7-9
CDR3 protein: ASSPRYARGDYGYT; V gene: TRBV5-4
CDR3 protein: ASSADGLYEQY; V gene: TRBV2
CDR3 protein: SVAGKLSGANVLT; V gene: TRBV29-1
CDR3 protein: ASSTGQTNQETQY; V gene: TRBV7-9
CDR3 protein: AWSDGRGGRYNEQF; V gene: TRBV30
CDR3 protein: ASTPDGGANTGELF; V gene: TRBV7-8
CDR3 protein: SVVGRVSYEQY; V gene: TRBV29-1
CDR3 protein: ASSPPTQGNEQY; V gene: TRBV18